The T cell receptor (beta chain) described here comes from a study of response to subunit inactivated influenza vaccine. Trimming took 0 bases from V and 0 from J; bases not matched to a gene: 4. CDR3 length equals 16 residues. The germline gives CDR1 DFQATT, CDR2 SNEGSKA (reference sequence). TCRdb recomputed calls from the RT-PCR reads with MiXCR, one row per CDR3 protein. This table holds 500,000 or so distinct CDR3 sequences, approximately 16% found once. There are many counts of this clonotype. Its antigen is undetermined. Study-wide findings and caveats: It was suggested by the authors that few new T cells are recruited by each seasonal influenza vaccination.

This chain links TRBV20-1 with TRBJ1-1; 10 nucleotides line up with TRBD1. The sequencing used CD4+ T cells sorted from PBMCs, collected around 2 years after vaccination. This clonotype originated in a man aged 50-75 years who received an inactivated influenza vaccine. The CDR3 here is CSARDPDRGLNTEAFF. CDR3 bases: TGCAGTGCTAGAGATCCGGACAGGGGGTTGAACACTGAAGCTTTCTTT.